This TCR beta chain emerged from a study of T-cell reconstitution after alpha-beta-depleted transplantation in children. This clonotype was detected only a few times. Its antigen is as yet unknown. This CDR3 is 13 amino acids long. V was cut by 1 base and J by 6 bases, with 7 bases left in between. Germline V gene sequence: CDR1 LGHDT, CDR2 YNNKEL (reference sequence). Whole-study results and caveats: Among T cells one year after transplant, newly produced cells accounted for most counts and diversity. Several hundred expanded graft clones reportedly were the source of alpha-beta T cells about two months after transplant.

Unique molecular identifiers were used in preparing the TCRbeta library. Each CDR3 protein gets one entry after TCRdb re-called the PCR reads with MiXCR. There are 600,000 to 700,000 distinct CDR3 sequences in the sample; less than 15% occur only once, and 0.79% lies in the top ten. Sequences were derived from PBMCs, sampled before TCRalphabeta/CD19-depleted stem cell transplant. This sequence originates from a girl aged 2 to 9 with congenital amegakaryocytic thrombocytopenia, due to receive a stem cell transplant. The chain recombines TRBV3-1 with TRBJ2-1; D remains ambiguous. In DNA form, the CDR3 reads TGTGCCAGCAGCCAAGTCTCGGTCAATGAGCAGTTCTTC. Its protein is CASSQVSVNEQFF.